A single sample is the source of the 18 T cell receptor beta chains below, sequenced in a study of OX40 agonist ivuxolimab in advanced cancers. The table came from immunoSEQ multiplex PCR; TCRdb's copy has only in-frame clones and leaves some out. The sample carries nearly 60,000 clones, about 81% recorded once. Here the sequenced sample was CD4+ or CD8+ T cells sorted from blood, taken in a trial of the OX40 agonist ivuxolimab. The receptor set was obtained from an adult with an advanced solid tumor such as melanoma, head and neck, liver or kidney cancer.

The chain joins TRBV6-1 to TRBJ2-1; no reliable D call. V was shortened by 4 bases and J by 9 bases, with 10 bases between the two germline ends. This CDR3 spans 12 amino acids. CDR1 and CDR2 (germline): MNHNS, SASEGT. CDR3 in DNA: TGTGCCAGCAGTGGTAAGGGTGGTGAGCAGTTCTTC. This gives the protein CASSGKGGEQFF.

V is TRBV29-1 and J is TRBJ2-3; D may be TRBD2 (5 bases). Germline CDR1 reads SQVTM; CDR2 reads ANQGSEA. The V end lost 4 bases, the J end lost 5 bases, and 16 bases lay between the germline ends. This CDR3 is 14 amino acids long. The CDR3 coding sequence is TGCAGCGTTGTGTTGGGAAAGCGGCAAGATACGCAGTATTTT. This codes for CSVVLGKRQDTQYF.

The chain uses TRBV7-3 and TRBJ2-5; TRBD1 matches at 7 bases. CDR1 is SGHTA, CDR2 FQGTGA, per germline. The junction had 5 bases not matched to a gene; V was cut back by 5 bases and J by 2 bases. CDR3 length: 14 amino acids. CDR3 bases: TGTGCCAGCAGCGTGACAGGGATTCAAGAGACCCAGTACTTC. It encodes CASSVTGIQETQYF.

The chain has TRBV6-1 and TRBJ1-6; D is unresolved. Germline V lookup: CDR1 MNHNS, CDR2 SASEGT. V dropped 2 bases and J dropped 9 bases, with 2 bases sitting between them. This CDR3 contains 11 residues. DNA of the CDR3: TGTGCCAGCAGTGAAATTTCACCCCTCCACTTT. This codes for CASSEISPLHF.

The rearrangement joins TRBV9 to TRBJ1-1; D unresolved. Germline V CDR1 and CDR2: SGDLS, YYNGEE. The CDR3 length is 14 residues. V was shortened by 2 bases and J by 0 bases, with 8 bases between the two germline ends. CDR3 in DNA: TGTGCCAGCAGCGTCGGATTCATGAACACTGAAGCTTTCTTT. It encodes CASSVGFMNTEAFF.

The chain is built from TRBV13 and TRBJ1-1, with 10 positions matching TRBD1. With V trimmed by 5 bases and J by 8 bases, 11 bases remained unmatched. Germline CDR1 reads PRHDT; CDR2 reads FYEKMQ (reference sequence). The CDR3 is 15 residues long. CDR3 in amino acids: CASSPNWDRGTEAFF. CDR3 coding DNA: TGTGCCAGCAGCCCAAACTGGGACAGGGGAACCGAAGCTTTCTTT.

This clone was detected once. The chain couples TRBV5-1 to TRBJ2-7; the match to TRBD1 covers 10 bases. In germline, CDR1 is SGHRS, CDR2 YFSETQ. The junction had 6 bases not matched to a gene; V was cut back by 4 bases and J by 5 bases. The CDR3 is 14 residues long. The CDR3 nucleotides are TGCGCCAGCAGCGTTGACAGGGGGCGGAACGAGCAGTACTTC. Translation: CASSVDRGRNEQYF.

The CDR3: CAISEGSNTEAFF. The CDR3 nucleotides read TGTGCCATCAGTGAAGGATCAAACACTGAAGCTTTCTTT. The V call is TRBV10-3, the J call TRBJ1-1; no clear D. Germline CDR1 is ENHRY and CDR2 is SYGVKD. The CDR3 runs to 13 residues. V lost 3 bases to trimming and J lost 2 bases, with 7 bases between them.

The CDR3 here is CASSYPQETQYF. CDR3 in DNA: TGTGCCAGCAGTTACCCGCAAGAGACCCAGTACTTC. This rearrangement joins TRBV6-6 to TRBJ2-5; D gene ambiguous. Germline-derived CDR1 and CDR2 are MNHNY and SVGAGI (reference sequence). CDR3 size: 12 residues. Trimming left V 2 bases short and J 2 bases short, with 3 bases between.

This clone has just a few counts. The rearrangement uses TRBV6-6 and TRBJ2-2, with 7 bases fitting TRBD1. After removal of 9 bases from V and 6 bases from J, the junction contained 13 bases not matched to a gene. The CDR3 has 15 amino acids. Germline assignment: CDR1 MNHNY and CDR2 SVGAGI (reference sequence). CDR3 DNA: TGTGCCAGTAACGACAGGGTTGGGGCCGCCGGGGAGCTGTTTTTT. Translation: CASNDRVGAAGELFF.

The genes are TRBV14 and TRBJ1-1, with D maybe TRBD1 (6 bases). Germline CDR1 and CDR2: SGHDN and FVKESK. V was trimmed by 3 bases and J by 4 bases, leaving 12 bases between them. This CDR3 comprises 14 residues. As DNA, the CDR3 is TGTGCCAGCAGCCACGGGGGCGCGGGCACTGAAGCTTTCTTT. Protein: CASSHGGAGTEAFF.

This chain uses TRBV5-1 with TRBJ1-6; D is perhaps TRBD1 (5 bases). Trimming took off 4 bases at V and 5 bases at J, with 10 bases between the two ends. Germline V CDR1 and CDR2: SGHRS, YFSETQ. The CDR3 consists of 14 residues. Here the CDR3 DNA reads TGCGCCAGCAGCCGTACAGGAAATAATTCACCCCTCCACTTT. Its translation: CASSRTGNNSPLHF.

This clone was seen a few times. This chain connects TRBV29-1 to TRBJ2-1; TRBD2 matches 13 bases. V trimming: 7 bases; J trimming: 8 bases; junction bases outside the gene matches: 8. This CDR3 contains 14 residues. Germline V gene lookup returns CDR1 SQVTM and CDR2 ANQGSEA. The CDR3 loop is CSAEGTSGGDEQFF. Here the CDR3 DNA reads TGCAGCGCCGAAGGAACTAGCGGGGGGGATGAGCAGTTCTTC.

The CDR3 nucleotides read TGCAGCGCTAACAGGGGGCCGACCACCGGGGAGCTGTTTTTT. The encoded protein is CSANRGPTTGELFF. V gene TRBV29-1 combines with J gene TRBJ2-2; 9 bases line up with TRBD1. V trimming: 7 bases; J trimming: 4 bases; junction bases outside the gene matches: 7. This CDR3 region has 14 residues. Germline CDR1 is SQVTM and CDR2 is ANQGSEA.

The chain has TRBV6-5 and TRBJ2-5; 13 bases align to TRBD2. The length of the CDR3 is 16 residues. CDR1 is MNHEY and CDR2 is SVGAGI in the germline V gene. V shed 4 bases and J 7 bases; nucleotides not matched to a gene: 9. The CDR3 nucleotides are TGTGCCAGCAGTTCCTCCGGGACTAGCGGGGTAGGGACCCAGTACTTC. Encoded protein: CASSSSGTSGVGTQYF.

The J gene is TRBJ1-2, the V gene TRBV5-6; possible D gene TRBD1, 6 bases. V shed 5 bases and J shed 0 bases, with 14 bases lying between them. Per the germline V gene, CDR1 is SGHDT and CDR2 is YYEEEE. The CDR3 contains 15 residues. The CDR3 region is CASRLTGNSNYGYTF. The CDR3 region has the DNA TGTGCCAGCAGGCTGACAGGAAACTCTAACTATGGCTACACCTTC.

The rearrangement links TRBV19 to TRBJ2-1, with 7 nucleotides matching TRBD2. The CDR3 runs 11 residues. The V segment lost 8 bases and the J segment 6 bases; nucleotides outside the gene matches: 1. Germline V gene data show CDR1 as LNHDA and CDR2 as SQIVND (reference sequence). The CDR3 protein is CASGGGNEQFF. The DNA of the CDR3 is TGTGCCAGTGGCGGGGGCAATGAGCAGTTCTTC.

This chain connects TRBV12-5 to TRBJ2-7; 9 bases line up with TRBD1. Germline V gene sequence: CDR1 LGHNT, CDR2 FRNRAP. The J segment lost 1 base and the V segment lost 6 bases, leaving 4 bases of the junction unmatched. This CDR3 is 14 amino acids long. The CDR3 reads CASGGTGLSYEQYF. CDR3 DNA: TGTGCTAGTGGGGGGACAGGGTTGTCCTACGAGCAGTACTTC.